This T cell receptor beta chain was recorded in a study of CD8 T cells in ankylosing spondylitis. Study outcomes and limitations: What appeared characteristic of ankylosing spondylitis blood was a TCR beta motif of fewer than ten highly homologous variants.

Trimming pared 0 bases from V and 8 bases from J, leaving 10 bases between. Per germline, CDR1 SNHLY and CDR2 FYNNEI. The CDR3 sequence is 14 residues long. This clonotype was detected ten times or more. The antigen is unknown. One entry per CDR3 protein results from TCRdb running MiXCR on the 5' RACE reads. The sample yields about 510,000 distinct CDR3 sequences, about 5.7% seen once. This clonotype was obtained from a male donor with ankylosing spondylitis. Sequenced material: blood, either unsorted or a sorted T cell fraction (not recorded which). The V and J genes are TRBV2 and TRBJ2-2; D might be TRBD2 (5 bases). Written as DNA, the CDR3 is TGTGCCAGCAGTGAAGCGGACTTTCTGGGGGAGCTGTTTTTT. Translating gives CASSEADFLGELFF. Based on the CDR3 plus reference TRBV2 and TRBJ2-2, the full variable domain is EPEVTQTPSHQVTQMGQEVILRCVPISNHLYFYWYRQILGQKVEFLVSFYNNEISEKSEIFDDQFSVERPDGSNFTLKIRSTKLEDSAMYFCASSEADFLGELFFGEGSRLTVL.